This T cell receptor beta chain was recovered during a study of T cell responses to AZD1222 COVID-19 vaccine (dated by TCRdb to the early 2020s). Describing the broader study: AZD1222 recipients given second doses at about 4 weeks or at about 12 weeks were pooled, since spike-specific TCR depth and breadth were not found to differ between the two schedules. TCR sequencing was performed for 230 to 250 trial participants, of whom around 200 were given two doses of AZD1222 and around 26 were given two doses of MenACWY control vaccine. Trial participants were enrolled by age into 18-55, 56-69 and 70-plus year subgroups, with 148, 28 and 57 TCR-sequenced participants respectively. Paper-wide results and their limitations: After two AZD1222 doses, both the breadth and the depth of spike-specific TCRs were significantly higher than at day 0 and than in MenACWY recipients. Epitopes outside the regions mutated in the B.1.351 and B.1.1.7 variants were reportedly recognized by nearly half of the unique spike-specific TCRs. Because no samples from the day 14 peak response were available, repertoires could be characterized only after the peak T cell response. Conclusions about previously exposed vaccinees are limited, since just 6 or 7 AZD1222 recipients were seropositive for SARS-CoV-2 at baseline. CD4 TCRs associated with the vaccine covered the entire spike protein, and the dominant responses were in regions 160-218 and 743-854. The 56-69-year group was small, and its depth increase did not reach significance, likely because of low power. Most participants were white British and females outnumbered males, and the authors suggested that clonal diversity may have been underestimated.

The germline V gene gives CDR1 as KGHSH and CDR2 as LQKENI. Inclusive of the bounding cysteine and phenylalanine, the CDR3 is 16 residues long. Only the CDR3 part of the read is kept: 48 bases, read in frame from the first base. V loses 3 bases, J loses 1 base, and the germline ends lie 14 bases apart. In light of the paper, this sample's time point label describes: baseline before first vaccination. Vaccinee samples came from UK trials COV001 and COV002, including a single-blind randomized controlled phase 2/3 trial of AZD1222 (ChAdOx1 nCoV-19) in healthy adults. For TCRbeta chain sequencing, PBMC samples were collected from trial participants at day 0 and at day 28 after the second dose. This clone was picked up one time. It lacks a known antigen. No much larger clone exists at a distance of one base, and base qualities are not known. The CDR3 regions of human TCRbeta chains were analyzed by immunosequencing. In the paper's pipeline: TCRs in the repertoires were matched against a reference library of SARS-CoV-2-specific TCRs that had been generated with the MIRA antigen-specificity platform. Breadth was defined as the fraction of unique TCRs that were SARS-CoV-2-associated, and depth was defined as the fraction of total T cells that were SARS-CoV-2-associated. Using the MIRA data, every spike-specific TCR was mapped to the spike region that the TCR reacted to and assigned to either a CD4 or a CD8 class. Log10-transformed breadth and depth values were compared by one-way ANOVA with Sidak's multiple comparisons tests. TCRdb re-hosts the immuneACCESS table, in-frame sequences only. Its copies lack some clones; in the studies checked, an unresolved V gene accounts for under half of them, and the cause for the rest is not known. V and J calls and clone size are given by that table; D and trimming were obtained from the DNA. The sample records some 140,000 clones, more than 80% of which are singletons. The top ten constitute 4.1% of the sample.

Source: peripheral blood, taken on day 0 of AZD1222 vaccination. The source of this sequence is an adult in good health. This receptor chain uses TRBV18 and TRBJ2-3; a tentative D match to TRBD2 spans 7 bases. The CDR3 here reads CASSPTEGGGTDTQYF. The nucleotides read TGTGCCAGCTCACCCACAGAGGGGGGGGGCACAGATACGCAGTATTTT.